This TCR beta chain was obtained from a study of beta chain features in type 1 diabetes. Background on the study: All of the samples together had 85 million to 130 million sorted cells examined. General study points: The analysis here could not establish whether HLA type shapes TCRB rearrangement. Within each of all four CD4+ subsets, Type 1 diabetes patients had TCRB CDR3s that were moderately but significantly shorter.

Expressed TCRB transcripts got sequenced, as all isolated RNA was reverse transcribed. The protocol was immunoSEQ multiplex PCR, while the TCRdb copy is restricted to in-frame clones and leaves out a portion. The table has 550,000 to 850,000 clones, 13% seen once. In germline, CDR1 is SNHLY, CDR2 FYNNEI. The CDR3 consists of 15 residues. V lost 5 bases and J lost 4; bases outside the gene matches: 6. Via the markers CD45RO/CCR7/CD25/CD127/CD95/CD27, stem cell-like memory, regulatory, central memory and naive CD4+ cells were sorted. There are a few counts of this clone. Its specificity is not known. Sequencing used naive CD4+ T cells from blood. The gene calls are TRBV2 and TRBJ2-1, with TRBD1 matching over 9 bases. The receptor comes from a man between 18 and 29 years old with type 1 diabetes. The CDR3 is CASSLDRGSYNEQFF. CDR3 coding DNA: TGTGCCAGCAGTCTGGACAGGGGCAGTTACAATGAGCAGTTCTTC.